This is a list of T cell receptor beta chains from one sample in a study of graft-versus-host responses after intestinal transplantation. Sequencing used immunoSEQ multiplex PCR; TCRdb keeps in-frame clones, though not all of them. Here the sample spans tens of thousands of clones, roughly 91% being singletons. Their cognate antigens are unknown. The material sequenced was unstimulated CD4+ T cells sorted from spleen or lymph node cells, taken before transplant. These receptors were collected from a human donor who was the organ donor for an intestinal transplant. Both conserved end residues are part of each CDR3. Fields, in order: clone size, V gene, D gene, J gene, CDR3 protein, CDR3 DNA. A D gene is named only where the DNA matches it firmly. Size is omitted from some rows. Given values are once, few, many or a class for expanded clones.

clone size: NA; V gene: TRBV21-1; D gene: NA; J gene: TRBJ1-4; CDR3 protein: CASSKGQGETNEKLFF; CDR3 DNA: TGTGCCAGCAGCAAAGGGCAGGGGGAAACTAATGAAAAACTGTTTTTT
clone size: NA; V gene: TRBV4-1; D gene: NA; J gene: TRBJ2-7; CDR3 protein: CASSQEGSSYEQYF; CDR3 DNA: TGTGCCAGCAGCCAAGAAGGCAGTTCCTACGAGCAGTACTTC
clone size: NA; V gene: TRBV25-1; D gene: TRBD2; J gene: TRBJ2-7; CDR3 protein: CASPGTSGFHYEQYF; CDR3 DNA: TGTGCCAGCCCCGGGACTAGCGGATTTCACTACGAGCAGTACTTC
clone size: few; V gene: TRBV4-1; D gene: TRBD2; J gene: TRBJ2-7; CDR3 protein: CASSQAGTSGYEQYF; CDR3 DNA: TGCGCCAGCAGCCAAGCCGGGACTAGCGGCTACGAGCAGTACTTC
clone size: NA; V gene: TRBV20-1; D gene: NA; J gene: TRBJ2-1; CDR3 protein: CSAASGNEQFF; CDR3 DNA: TGCAGTGCCGCGTCGGGGAATGAGCAGTTCTTC
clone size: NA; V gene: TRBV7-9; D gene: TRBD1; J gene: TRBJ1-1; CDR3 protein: CASSARTGVNTEAFF; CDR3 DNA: TGTGCCAGCAGCGCGAGGACAGGGGTGAACACTGAAGCTTTCTTT
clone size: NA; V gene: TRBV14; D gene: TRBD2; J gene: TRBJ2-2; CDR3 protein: CASSPRLATTGELFF; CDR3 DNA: TGTGCCAGCAGCCCGAGACTAGCAACGACCGGGGAGCTGTTTTTT
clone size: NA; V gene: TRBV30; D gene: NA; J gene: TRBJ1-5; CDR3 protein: CAWSVGLYSNQPQHF; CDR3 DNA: TGTGCCTGGAGTGTGGGCCTGTATAGCAATCAGCCCCAGCATTTT
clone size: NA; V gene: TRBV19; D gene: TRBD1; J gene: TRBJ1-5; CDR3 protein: CASSHLLAGQGRPQHF; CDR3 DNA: TGTGCCAGTAGTCATTTATTAGCGGGACAGGGGAGGCCCCAGCATTTT
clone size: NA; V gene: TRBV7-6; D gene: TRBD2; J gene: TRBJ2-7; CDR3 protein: CASSLAIAGGTYSYEQYF; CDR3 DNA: TGTGCCAGCAGCTTAGCTATAGCGGGAGGGACATACTCCTACGAGCAGTACTTC
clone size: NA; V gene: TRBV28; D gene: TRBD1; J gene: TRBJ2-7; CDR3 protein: CASSSTGWSYEQYF; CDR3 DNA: TGTGCCAGCAGTTCGACAGGGTGGTCCTACGAGCAGTACTTC
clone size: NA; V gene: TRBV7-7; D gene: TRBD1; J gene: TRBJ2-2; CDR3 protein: CASSPRTGSTGELFF; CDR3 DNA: TGTGCCAGCAGCCCGAGGACAGGGAGCACCGGGGAGCTGTTTTTT
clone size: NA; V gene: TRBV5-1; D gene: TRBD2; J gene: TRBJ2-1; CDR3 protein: CASSLVPASGRARDEQFF; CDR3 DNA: TGCGCCAGCAGCTTGGTGCCCGCTAGCGGGAGGGCCAGGGATGAGCAGTTCTTC
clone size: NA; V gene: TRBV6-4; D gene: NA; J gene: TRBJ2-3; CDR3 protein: CASSDTAGGTDTQYF; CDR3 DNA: TGTGCCAGCAGTGACACCGCGGGCGGCACAGATACGCAGTATTTT
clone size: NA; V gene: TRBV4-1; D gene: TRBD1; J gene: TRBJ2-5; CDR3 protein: CASSQGGGTGALGETQYF; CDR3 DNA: TGCGCCAGCAGCCAAGGCGGGGGGACAGGGGCCTTAGGGGAGACCCAGTACTTC
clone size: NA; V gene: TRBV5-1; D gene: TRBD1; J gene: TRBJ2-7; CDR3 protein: CASSLAPGGGYEQYF; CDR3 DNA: TGCGCCAGCAGCTTGGCCCCAGGGGGCGGTTACGAGCAGTACTTC
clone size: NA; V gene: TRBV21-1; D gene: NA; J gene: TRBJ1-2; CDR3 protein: CASKLTTGGNGYTF; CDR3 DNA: TGTGCCAGCAAACTAACGACAGGGGGCAATGGCTACACCTTC
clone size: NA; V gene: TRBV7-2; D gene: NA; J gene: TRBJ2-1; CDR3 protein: CASSSGQGGYNEQFF; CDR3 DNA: TGTGCCAGCAGCAGCGGACAGGGAGGGTACAATGAGCAGTTCTTC
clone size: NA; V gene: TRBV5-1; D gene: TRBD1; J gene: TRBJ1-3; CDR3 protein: CASSPLDRVSGNTIYF; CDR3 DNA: TGCGCCAGCAGCCCTCTGGACAGGGTATCTGGAAACACCATATATTTT
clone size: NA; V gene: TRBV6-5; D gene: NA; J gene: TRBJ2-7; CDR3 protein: CASSYSSQGEQYF; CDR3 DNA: TGTGCCAGCAGTTACTCGAGCCAAGGGGAGCAGTACTTC